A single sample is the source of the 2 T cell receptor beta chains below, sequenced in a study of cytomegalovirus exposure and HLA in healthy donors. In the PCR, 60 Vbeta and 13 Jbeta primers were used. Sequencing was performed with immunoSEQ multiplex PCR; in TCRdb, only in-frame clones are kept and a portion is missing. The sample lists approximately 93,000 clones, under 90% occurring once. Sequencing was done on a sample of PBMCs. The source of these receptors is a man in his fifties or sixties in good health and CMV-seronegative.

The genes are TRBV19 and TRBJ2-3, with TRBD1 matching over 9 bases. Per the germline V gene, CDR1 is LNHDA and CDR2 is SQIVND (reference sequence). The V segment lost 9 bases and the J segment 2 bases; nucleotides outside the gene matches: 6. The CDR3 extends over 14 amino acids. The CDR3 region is CASNGQGYTDTQYF. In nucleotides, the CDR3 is TGTGCCAGCAACGGACAGGGGTACACAGATACGCAGTATTTT.

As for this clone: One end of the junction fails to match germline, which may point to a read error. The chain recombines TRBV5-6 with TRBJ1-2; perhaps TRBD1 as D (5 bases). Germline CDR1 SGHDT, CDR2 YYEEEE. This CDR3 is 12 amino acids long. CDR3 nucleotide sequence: TGTGCCAGCAGCCCTGGGGCCTATGGCTACCCCTTC. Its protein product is CASSPGAYGYPF.